A selection of T cell receptor beta chains follows, all from one sample in a study of cytomegalovirus exposure and HLA in healthy donors. Assay: immunoSEQ multiplex PCR; the TCRdb copy retains only in-frame clones and omits some. The data hold roughly 100,000 clones, with 75% to 80% observed a single time. The sequenced sample consisted of PBMCs. The receptors were sampled from a man in his sixties in good health and CMV-seropositive. CDR3s include the opening cysteine and the closing phenylalanine or tryptophan. D genes are given only for firm matches.

J gene | V gene | D gene | CDR3 DNA | CDR3 protein
TRBJ2-7 | TRBV5-4 | TRBD2 | TGTGCCAGCAGCCGTAAAGGTGCGGGGGACTACGAGCAGTACTTC | CASSRKGAGDYEQYF
TRBJ2-5 | TRBV5-6 | . | TGTGCCAGCAGCTTGTGGGCGACAGCTCAAGAGACCCAGTACTTC | CASSLWATAQETQYF
TRBJ2-5 | TRBV7-2 | . | TGTGCCAGCAGCGTGACTACTCAAGAGACCCAGTACTTC | CASSVTTQETQYF
TRBJ2-6 | TRBV6-4 | . | TGTGCCAGCAGTGACTCGAGCACTGGGGCCAACGTCCTGACTTTC | CASSDSSTGANVLTF
TRBJ2-7 | TRBV5-1 | . | TGCGCCAGCAGCTTGCCTCCCCCAGAGCGCTCCTACGAGCAGTACTTC | CASSLPPPERSYEQYF
TRBJ1-1 | TRBV18 | . | TGTGCCAGCTCACCACTGCCAGGAAGTGAAGCTTTCTTT | CASSPLPGSEAFF
TRBJ2-5 | TRBV19 | . | TGTGCCAGTAGTATCCCAGGGCAGCAGGTGTACTTC | CASSIPGQQVYF
TRBJ2-3 | TRBV10-3 | TRBD2 | TGTGCCATCAGTGATCGGCCTAGCGGGGGGGCCTTAAATACGCAGTATTTT | CAISDRPSGGALNTQYF
TRBJ1-2 | TRBV29-1 | TRBD1 | TGCAGCGGGTTACAGGGGGCTAACTATGGCTACACCTTC | CSGLQGANYGYTF
TRBJ2-3 | TRBV5-1 | TRBD2 | TGCGCCAGCAGTCGGTCCCCGGGAGGGTCTTACACAGATACGCAGTATTTT | CASSRSPGGSYTDTQYF
TRBJ2-1 | TRBV29-1 | TRBD1 | TGCAGCGTTGGTTGGACAGGGCGACGAGACCAGTTCTTC | CSVGWTGRRDQFF
TRBJ1-1 | TRBV11-1 | . | TGTGCCAGCAGCCGAGACAGGAACACTGAAGCTTTCTTT | CASSRDRNTEAFF